Here is one T cell receptor beta chain with its context. From germline, CDR1 is LNHDA and CDR2 SQIVND (reference sequence). The CDR3 has 16 residues. Trimming cost V 6 bases and J 7 bases; bases outside gene matches: 12. The sample originates from a study of blood T cell repertoires in COVID-19. Overall study: Acute and convalescent COVID-19 samples came from the United States, Italy and Spain. PBMCs, B-cell-depleted T cells, or T cells were the source of the cDNA or gDNA that made up the material.

Original analysis: Reference gene primer amplification gave nucleated cell count estimates. TCRdb's copy holds only in-frame clones and misses some; the assay was immunoSEQ multiplex PCR. That table furnishes V, J and clone size, whereas the DNA furnished D and trimming. Of about 98,000 clones detected, 70% to 90% appear once; the ten largest clones hold more than 9%. The chain couples TRBV19 to TRBJ1-5; 10 nucleotides align to TRBD1. The receptor comes from a man aged 35 to 55 with active or convalescent COVID-19. Sequenced input: peripheral blood. In DNA form, the CDR3 reads TGTGCCAGTAGGGACTCCGGGACAGGGGTTGGACAGCCCCAGCATTTT. It encodes CASRDSGTGVGQPQHF.